Below, 2 T cell receptor beta chains from the same sample are listed, as sequenced in a study of shared clonotypes between healthy human individuals. Sequenced by immunoSEQ multiplex PCR; TCRdb stores in-frame clones only, minus some. Of fewer than 1.8 million clones in the sample, about 98.5% were seen once. The sample comprised naive CD4+ T cells sorted from blood. Subset specified: CD45RA+ positively selected. These receptors originate from a man aged 25-45 years in good health.

The chain uses TRBV10-3 and TRBJ1-3; weak D call: TRBD1 (6 bases). CDR1 and CDR2 from the germline V gene are ENHRY and SYGVKD. The V and J ends lost 7 bases and 4 bases respectively, with 14 bases between them. The CDR3 is 14 amino acids. The CDR3 here is CAINSGEAGNTIYF. CDR3 DNA sequence: TGTGCCATCAATTCAGGGGAGGCGGGAAACACCATATATTTT.

This clone was recorded once. The chain employs TRBV7-2 and TRBJ2-3, with D possibly being TRBD2 (5 bases). This CDR3 is 15 amino acids long. The germline V and J ends were trimmed by 0 bases and 1 base, with 8 bases remaining between them. The germline CDR1 and CDR2 sequences are SGHTA and FQGNSA. The DNA of the CDR3 is TGTGCCAGCAGCTTAGCATACGGGGGCACAGATACGCAGTATTTT. Protein product: CASSLAYGGTDTQYF.